These 2 T cell receptor beta chains came from one sample sequenced in a study of cytomegalovirus exposure and HLA in healthy donors. Use of 60 Vbeta and 13 Jbeta primers characterized the PCR. Using immunoSEQ multiplex PCR, the repertoire was profiled, and TCRdb retains in-frame clones only, with some absent. The repertoire holds about 190,000 clones, with roughly four fifths as singletons. Specimen: PBMCs. These receptors were taken from a woman aged 30 to 39 in good health and CMV-seropositive.

This chain connects TRBV27 to TRBJ1-5; the match to TRBD1 covers 10 bases. The CDR3 is 14 amino acids. CDR1 is MNHEY, CDR2 SMNVEV, per germline (reference sequence). The junction had 6 bases not matched to a gene; V was cut back by 6 bases and J by 7 bases. This CDR3 is CASSGTGVSQPQHF. Written as DNA, the CDR3 is TGTGCCAGCAGCGGGACAGGGGTTTCACAGCCCCAGCATTTT.

This chain uses TRBV7-9 with TRBJ1-2; tentative D call: TRBD1 (5 bases). The CDR3 totals 14 residues. The V end was cut by 1 base, the J end by 4 bases, with 10 bases between. CDR1 SEHNR and CDR2 FQNEAQ come from the germline V gene (reference sequence). CDR3 coding DNA: TGTGCCAGCAGCTTAGATACAGGAGTCTATGGCTACACCTTC. It yields the protein CASSLDTGVYGYTF.